The clone carrying this T cell receptor beta chain has a handful of counts. The data derive from a study of T cells in Graves' hyperthyroidism and ophthalmopathy. There were TCR beta CDR3 regions amplified from RNA transcripts. First-round RT-PCR with HTBI primers amplified the TCR CDR3 region. Each CDR3 protein gets one entry after TCRdb re-called the multiplex PCR reads with MiXCR. The sample lists approximately 360,000 distinct CDR3 sequences, 20% to 25% occurring once. Trimming pared 3 bases from V and 0 bases from J, leaving 9 bases between. The CDR3 contains 15 residues. This sequence was found in a man over 45 with Graves' hyperthyroidism. The sequenced sample was blood. This chain links TRBV12-3 or TRBV12-4 with TRBJ1-3; D call uncertain. The CDR3 DNA sequence: TGTGCCAGCAGTTTCGATAGATTCTCTGGAAACACCATATATTTT. As protein: CASSFDRFSGNTIYF.